Below are 5 T cell receptor beta chains sequenced from a single sample in a study of blood T cells in healthy people across ages. Primers used in a second PCR of about 7 to 11 cycles were a sample-barcoded 5' primer and a J-beta primer mix. TCRdb called the 5' RACE reads again in MiXCR, with one record for every CDR3 protein. Of 1.5 million to 2 million distinct CDR3 sequences in the sample, around 50% are singletons; the top ten hold less than 2.5%. Sample: blood. The receptors stem from a woman aged 40 to 55 in good health.

This chain links TRBV6-5 with TRBJ2-4; D is undetermined. Germline lookup yields CDR1 MNHEY and CDR2 SVGAGI. V was pared by 5 bases and J by 0 bases, with 11 bases between. The CDR3 runs to 15 residues. This chain's CDR3 is CASSRVPIAKNIQYF. CDR3 DNA: TGTGCCAGCAGTCGCGTTCCAATAGCCAAAAACATTCAGTACTTC.

This clonotype occurred a few times. This sequence joins TRBV6-6 and TRBJ2-7; TRBD2 matches at 7 bases. The CDR3 extends over 15 amino acids. The J segment lost 0 bases and the V segment lost 5 bases, leaving 7 bases of the junction unmatched. Germline-derived CDR1 and CDR2 are MNHNY and SVGAGI (reference sequence). The CDR3 region has the DNA TGTGCCAGCAGTGACCCTAGCGGACGCTCCTACGAGCAGTACTTC. Translating gives CASSDPSGRSYEQYF.

V usage is TRBV27 and J usage is TRBJ2-5; a weak D match, TRBD2 (7 bases). Germline lookup yields CDR1 MNHEY and CDR2 SMNVEV (reference sequence). The CDR3 loop spans 12 amino acids. V gave up 10 bases and J gave up 11 bases, with 20 bases separating them. The CDR3: CATTGGQNVQYF. As DNA, the CDR3 is TGTGCCACTACGGGGGGCCAGAATGTGCAGTACTTC.

This clonotype has more than one count but fewer than ten. The V call is TRBV12-3 or TRBV12-4, the J call TRBJ2-7; TRBD2 matches at 12 bases. The CDR3 spans 15 residues. V lost 5 bases, J lost 6 bases, and 8 bases stayed unmatched. The CDR3 reads CASSRLAGALIEQYF. The CDR3 nucleotides are TGTGCCAGCAGTCGACTAGCGGGGGCCCTGATCGAGCAGTACTTC.

This clonotype was seen just once. The gene calls are TRBV7-2 and TRBJ1-4, with D maybe TRBD1 (5 bases). Trimming pared 1 base from V and 7 bases from J, leaving 19 bases between. Germline CDR1 and CDR2: SGHTA and FQGNSA. This CDR3 is built from 17 residues. CDR3 sequence reads: CASSLGGRATPAEKLFF. CDR3 in DNA: TGTGCCAGCAGCTTAGGCGGCAGGGCCACGCCCGCTGAAAAACTGTTTTTT.